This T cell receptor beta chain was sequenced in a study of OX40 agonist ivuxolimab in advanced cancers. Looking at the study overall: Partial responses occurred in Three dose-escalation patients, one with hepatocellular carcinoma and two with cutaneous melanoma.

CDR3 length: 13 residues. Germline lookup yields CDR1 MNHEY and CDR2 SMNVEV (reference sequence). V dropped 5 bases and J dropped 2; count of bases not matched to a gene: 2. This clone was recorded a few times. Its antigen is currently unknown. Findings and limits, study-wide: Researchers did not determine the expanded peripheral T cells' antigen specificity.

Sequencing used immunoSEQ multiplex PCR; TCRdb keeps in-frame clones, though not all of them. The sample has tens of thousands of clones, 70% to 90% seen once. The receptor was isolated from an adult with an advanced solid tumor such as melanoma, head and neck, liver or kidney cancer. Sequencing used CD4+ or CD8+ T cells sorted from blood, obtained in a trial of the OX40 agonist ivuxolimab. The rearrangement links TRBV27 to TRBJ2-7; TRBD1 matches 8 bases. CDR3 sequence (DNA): TGTGCCAGCAGTCAGGACAGGGCCTACGAGCAGTACTTC. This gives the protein CASSQDRAYEQYF.